This passage covers 27 T cell receptor beta chains from one sample sequenced in a study of T-cell memory formation after mild COVID-19. TCRdb called the 5' RACE reads again in MiXCR, with one record for every CDR3 protein. The data contain more than 70,000 distinct CDR3 sequences, about 14% of them singletons. The sequenced material came from PBMCs or a T cell subset sorted from them (not recorded which). The receptors originated from an adult woman who had mild COVID-19 (a few samples of this study predate the infection). Cell type and time point are not known.

This clonotype occurred a few times. This sequence joins TRBV9 and TRBJ2-2; 11 nucleotides agree with TRBD1. Losses at the gene ends were 3 bases for V and 6 bases for J; bases not matched to a gene: 4. The CDR3 length is 15 residues. Germline V lookup: CDR1 SGDLS, CDR2 YYNGEE. CDR3 DNA sequence: TGTGCCAGCAGCGCCCAGGACAGGGGGCCCGGGGAGCTGTTTTTT. Protein: CASSAQDRGPGELFF.

This clonotype has a handful of counts. The genes are TRBV7-8 and TRBJ2-2; D gene unclear. The germline CDR1 and CDR2 sequences are SGHVS and FQNEAQ. The CDR3 covers 13 residues. The V end was cut by 5 bases, the J end by 7 bases, with 11 bases between. CDR3 nucleotide sequence: TGTGCCAGCAGCATCAGGAGATACGGGGAGCTGTTTTTT. The encoded protein is CASSIRRYGELFF.

The chain links TRBV5-6 to TRBJ2-7; TRBD2 agrees at 8 bases. Germline V gene data show CDR1 as SGHDT and CDR2 as YYEEEE. CDR3 size: 15 residues. V shed 0 bases and J 2 bases; nucleotides not matched to a gene: 4. The CDR3: CASSLAGGVTYEQYF. As DNA, the CDR3 is TGTGCCAGCAGCTTGGCCGGGGGGGTAACCTACGAGCAGTACTTC.

This clonotype was seen only a few times. The rearrangement links TRBV12-3 or TRBV12-4 to TRBJ2-3, with 7 bases identical to TRBD1. J gave up 8 bases and V 6 bases, and 14 bases lay outside the gene matches. There are 15 residues in the CDR3. The CDR3 DNA sequence: TGTGCCAGCAGCGACGCCGGGACAGAGAGTTTTACGCAGTATTTT. Protein sequence: CASSDAGTESFTQYF.

This clonotype has only a few counts. This sequence joins TRBV4-2 and TRBJ2-1; the D is unclear. The CDR3 has 13 amino acids. The V and J ends lost 4 bases and 4 bases respectively, with 8 bases between them. The germline V gene encodes CDR1 LGHNA and CDR2 YNFKEQ. The CDR3 DNA reads as TGTGCCAGCAGCCTTGGCCATTACAATGAGCAGTTCTTC. Translated: CASSLGHYNEQFF.

A few counts support this clonotype. The rearrangement joins TRBV7-3 to TRBJ2-3; TRBD1 matches at 8 bases. The CDR3 is 15 amino acids. Germline lookup yields CDR1 SGHTA and CDR2 FQGTGA. The ends lost 4 bases at V and 4 bases at J; junction bases unmatched: 7. The CDR3 region is CASSSSGQGPDTQYF. The CDR3 DNA reads TGTGCCAGCAGCTCCTCCGGACAGGGCCCAGATACGCAGTATTTT.

This rearrangement joins TRBV18 to TRBJ2-1, with no clear D. Trimming took off 3 bases at V and 2 bases at J, with 11 bases between the two ends. CDR3 length equals 15 residues. Germline CDR1 and CDR2: KGHSH and LQKENI. CDR3 region: CASSPPISPYNEQFF. CDR3 nucleotide sequence: TGTGCCAGCTCACCCCCTATAAGTCCCTACAATGAGCAGTTCTTC.

A few counts support this clonotype. In DNA form, the CDR3 reads TGCAGCGTTGCTGGGACAGGGAACACAGATACGCAGTATTTT. Its translation is CSVAGTGNTDTQYF. The chain recombines TRBV29-1 with TRBJ2-3, with 9 nucleotides matching TRBD1. With V trimmed by 4 bases and J by 2 bases, 4 bases remained unmatched. This CDR3 comprises 14 residues. Germline V lookup: CDR1 SQVTM, CDR2 ANQGSEA.

This clonotype turned up a few times. V is TRBV7-8 and J is TRBJ2-7, with D perhaps matching TRBD2 (7 bases). This CDR3 is 16 amino acids long. Trimming took 3 bases from V and 2 from J, leaving 17 bases between them. Germline V gene data show CDR1 as SGHVS and CDR2 as FQNEAQ. CDR3 bases: TGTGCCAGCAGCTTCGCCCTAGGGGGGGGGACCTACGAGCAGTACTTC. The encoded protein is CASSFALGGGTYEQYF.

Only a few counts were recorded for this clonotype. The rearrangement joins TRBV6-6 to TRBJ2-7; 12 bases match TRBD1. Germline loops: CDR1 MNHNY, CDR2 SVGAGI (reference sequence). The CDR3 has 15 amino acids. V was clipped by 5 bases and J by 4 bases; unmatched bases: 6. The chain's CDR3 is CASSEPGQGAYEQYF. The CDR3 coding sequence is TGTGCCAGCAGTGAACCGGGACAGGGGGCTTACGAGCAGTACTTC.

The chain uses TRBV7-6 and TRBJ2-3, with D perhaps matching TRBD1 or TRBD2 (5 bases each). CDR1 is SGHVS and CDR2 is FNYEAQ in the germline V gene. V lost 3 bases and J 0 bases, leaving 13 bases between the germline ends. There are 16 residues in the CDR3. CDR3 bases: TGTGCCAGCAGCTTCGGGACGCCTTCTAGCACAGATACGCAGTATTTT. Translating gives CASSFGTPSSTDTQYF.

The chain combines TRBV9 with TRBJ2-3; 14 bases fit TRBD2. The CDR3 runs to 18 residues. The germline CDR1 and CDR2 sequences are SGDLS and YYNGEE. V was clipped by 4 bases and J by 0 bases; unmatched bases: 7. CDR3 sequence: CASSSTSGRAKSTDTQYF. CDR3 sequence (DNA): TGTGCCAGCAGCTCGACTAGCGGGAGGGCCAAGAGCACAGATACGCAGTATTTT. Combining the CDR3 with reference TRBV9 and TRBJ2-3 gives the whole variable domain DSGVTQTPKHLITATGQRVTLRCSPRSGDLSVYWYQQSLDQGLQFLIQYYNGEERAKGNILERFSAQQFPDLHSELNLSSLELGDSALYFCASSSTSGRAKSTDTQYFGPGTRLTVL.

This clonotype was counted only a few times. The chain links TRBV9 to TRBJ2-5, with 10 bases lining up with TRBD2. V dropped 0 bases and J dropped 2; count of bases not matched to a gene: 10. This CDR3 comprises 18 residues. The germline V gene encodes CDR1 SGDLS and CDR2 YYNGEE. This CDR3 is CASSVGGLAGASQETQYF. CDR3 sequence (DNA): TGTGCCAGCAGCGTAGGCGGTCTAGCGGGGGCTTCTCAAGAGACCCAGTACTTC.

This rearrangement joins TRBV3-1 to TRBJ2-7; the D gene could be TRBD1 or TRBD2 (5 bases each). The CDR3 sequence is 14 residues long. CDR1 LGHDT and CDR2 YNNKEL come from the germline V gene (reference sequence). V was cut by 4 bases and J by 0 bases, with 10 bases left in between. The CDR3 DNA reads TGTGCCAGCAGCCCGGGGCCCTACTCCTACGAGCAGTACTTC. This gives the protein CASSPGPYSYEQYF.

The chain employs TRBV25-1 and TRBJ2-1; 8 nucleotides agree with TRBD2. V dropped 3 bases and J dropped 4; count of bases not matched to a gene: 11. Looked up from germline, CDR1 is MGHDK and CDR2 is SYGVNS. The CDR3 covers 17 residues. The CDR3 DNA is TGTGCCAGCAGTGATGTAGGGAGCGGGGGATATTACAATGAGCAGTTCTTC. Its translation is CASSDVGSGGYYNEQFF.

This clonotype was seen more than once but under ten times. V and J are TRBV7-9 and TRBJ2-3, with D tentatively TRBD2 (5 bases). The ends were cut back, 4 bases at V and 2 bases at J, with 16 bases in the middle. CDR1 SEHNR and CDR2 FQNEAQ come from the germline V gene (reference sequence). The CDR3 runs to 16 residues. The CDR3 DNA sequence: TGTGCCAGCAGCTCCGGGTGGAGGCGTGACACAGATACGCAGTATTTT. Amino acid sequence: CASSSGWRRDTDTQYF.

The chain has TRBV5-1 and TRBJ2-1; 7 bases are a match to TRBD2. The CDR3 is made up of 15 amino acids. With V trimmed by 0 bases and J by 3 bases, 3 bases remained unmatched. Germline CDR1 reads SGHRS; CDR2 reads YFSETQ. CDR3 sequence reads: CASSLGTSDYNEQFF. For the CDR3, the DNA is TGCGCCAGCAGCTTGGGTACTAGCGACTACAATGAGCAGTTCTTC.

CDR3 sequence: CASSLVSLTGELFF. The CDR3 region has the DNA TGCGCCAGCAGCTTGGTCAGTCTCACCGGGGAGCTGTTTTTT. The V and J genes are TRBV5-1 and TRBJ2-2; D unresolved. V was clipped by 0 bases and J by 4 bases, with 7 bases between them. Germline CDR1 is SGHRS and CDR2 is YFSETQ. CDR3 size: 14 residues.

This clonotype was observed at least ten times. The chain carries TRBV7-8 and TRBJ2-7; D possibly corresponds to TRBD1 (6 bases). The CDR3 is 12 residues long. V dropped 3 bases and J dropped 7 bases, with 10 bases sitting between them. The germline V gene encodes CDR1 SGHVS and CDR2 FQNEAQ. CDR3 residues: CASSFDRLEQYF. CDR3 sequence (DNA): TGTGCCAGCAGCTTCGACAGGCTAGAGCAGTACTTC.

J is TRBJ2-5 and V is TRBV5-1; TRBD1 aligns across 7 bases. J lost 4 bases, V lost 0 bases, and 3 bases had no gene match. Germline CDR1 and CDR2: SGHRS and YFSETQ. CDR3 length: 14 amino acids. The chain's CDR3 is CASSLVGDRETQYF. CDR3 nucleotides: TGCGCCAGCAGCTTGGTTGGGGACAGAGAGACCCAGTACTTC.

This chain joins TRBV7-9 and TRBJ2-7; 7 nucleotides align to TRBD2. Germline loops: CDR1 SEHNR, CDR2 FQNEAQ (reference sequence). This CDR3 has 15 amino acids. V lost 11 bases and J lost 0; bases outside the gene matches: 13. The CDR3 coding sequence is TGTGCCGGGGTTGCTTGGGGGGGTTCCTCCTACGAGCAGTACTTC. This encodes CAGVAWGGSSYEQYF.

This rearrangement joins TRBV16 to TRBJ2-7, with 8 bases lining up with TRBD1. The V gene's germline CDR1 is KGHSY and CDR2 FQNENV. This CDR3 contains 15 residues. V gave up 3 bases and J gave up 1 base; unmatched junction bases: 5. The CDR3 is CASSHGDRGSYEQYF. CDR3 nucleotide sequence: TGTGCCAGCAGCCATGGAGACAGGGGTTCCTACGAGCAGTACTTC.

This clonotype was recorded a few times. The chain recombines TRBV11-2 with TRBJ2-1; TRBD1 or TRBD2 may be the D gene (6 bases each). Germline V gene sequence: CDR1 SGHAT, CDR2 FQNNGV. V shed 3 bases and J shed 1 base, with 10 bases lying between them. There are 15 residues in the CDR3. The chain's CDR3 is CASSFEGGSYNEQFF. CDR3 in DNA: TGTGCCAGCAGCTTTGAGGGGGGTTCCTACAATGAGCAGTTCTTC.

This chain links TRBV12-3 or TRBV12-4 with TRBJ2-7; TRBD2 might be the D (6 bases). V was trimmed by 6 bases and J by 0 bases, leaving 9 bases between them. The CDR3 runs to 13 residues. CDR3 amino acids: CASRDGSSYEQYF. CDR3 sequence (DNA): TGTGCCAGCAGAGACGGGAGCTCCTACGAGCAGTACTTC.

The rearrangement links TRBV4-2 to TRBJ2-1; D gene uncertain. The CDR3 covers 16 residues. Trimming removed 5 bases from V and 0 bases from J, with 14 bases in between. Germline lookup yields CDR1 LGHNA and CDR2 YNFKEQ. CDR3 DNA: TGTGCCAGCAGCTACGGCGACGACCTCTCCTACAATGAGCAGTTCTTC. Translating it yields CASSYGDDLSYNEQFF.

The chain is built from TRBV7-9 and TRBJ2-5, with 7 bases fitting TRBD1. With 3 bases clipped from V and 2 bases from J, the junction kept 9 bases outside the gene matches. Germline loops: CDR1 SEHNR, CDR2 FQNEAQ (reference sequence). CDR3 size: 16 residues. CDR3 bases: TGTGCCAGCAGCTTTACATTTAGGGGGCCTCAAGAGACCCAGTACTTC. Translation gives CASSFTFRGPQETQYF.

This clonotype was detected only a few times. The chain is built from TRBV9 and TRBJ2-1; possibly TRBD1 or TRBD2 for D (6 bases each). Trimming stripped 4 bases from V and 6 bases from J, with 14 bases between. Germline CDR1 and CDR2: SGDLS and YYNGEE. The CDR3 consists of 14 residues. The CDR3 DNA follows: TGTGCCAGCAGCCCCGATTGGGGGGCCAATGAGCAGTTCTTC. This encodes CASSPDWGANEQFF. Using reference TRBV9 and TRBJ2-1 for the parts outside the CDR3, the full variable domain is DSGVTQTPKHLITATGQRVTLRCSPRSGDLSVYWYQQSLDQGLQFLIQYYNGEERAKGNILERFSAQQFPDLHSELNLSSLELGDSALYFCASSPDWGANEQFFGPGTRLTVL.